This TCR beta chain was sequenced for a study of graft-versus-host responses after intestinal transplantation. Clones were sequenced by immunoSEQ multiplex PCR, and TCRdb holds only the in-frame ones, with some missing. The repertoire includes approximately 60,000 clones, roughly 90% of them detected once, and 1.7% sits in the top ten. CDR1 and CDR2 (germline): LNHDA, SQIVND (reference sequence). V lost 7 bases to trimming and J lost 1 base, with 10 bases between them. CDR3 length equals 13 residues. A note on this clone: Antigen unknown.

This clonotype originated in a human donor who was the organ donor for an intestinal transplant. The rearrangement joins TRBV19 to TRBJ1-1, with unresolved D. The sample here was unstimulated CD8+ T cells sorted from spleen or lymph node cells, taken before transplant. This CDR3 is CASTVAGNTEAFF. As DNA, the CDR3 is TGTGCCAGTACCGTGGCAGGGAACACTGAAGCTTTCTTT. The full variable domain, completed using reference TRBV19 and TRBJ1-1, is DGGITQSPKYLFRKEGQNVTLSCEQNLNHDAMYWYRQDPGQGLRLIYYSQIVNDFQKGDIAEGYSVSREKKESFPLTVTSAQKNPTAFYLCASTVAGNTEAFFGQGTRLTVV.